This T cell receptor (beta chain) was sequenced during a study of regulatory T cells in long-lasting Graves disease. Time point specified: newly diagnosed GD, antithyroid drugs for less than 3 months. Generation of the TCR library employed RNA extracted from PBMCs. The CDR3 is 15 residues long. V lost 2 bases and J lost 2, with 11 bases in between. Note on this clonotype: The antigen remains unidentified.

Arm-PCR of CDR3 regions with iRepertoire HTBI primers generated TCR beta libraries. TCRdb fed the multiplex PCR reads into MiXCR, producing one record per CDR3 protein. The table includes 350,000 to 500,000 distinct CDR3 sequences, 14% detected once. Study-level points and caveats: Among samples with persistent disease, TRBV28, TRBJ1-2 and TRBJ2-5 were favored. The analysis examined peripheral blood only and excluded thyroid tissue.

These data also featured in a second study, about T cells in Graves' hyperthyroidism and ophthalmopathy. This second report adds: The TCR CDR3 first-round RT-PCR relied on the HTBI primer set.

Sequenced material: peripheral blood mononuclear cells (PBMCs), taken at new diagnosis, from a patient treated with antithyroid drugs. This TCR came from a woman between 50 and 59 years old with Graves disease. This chain uses TRBV12-3 or TRBV12-4 with TRBJ2-3, with TRBD2 as a possible D gene (6 bases). The CDR3 sequence is CASSLMAGNTDTQYF. In DNA form, the CDR3 reads TGTGCCAGCAGTTTAATGGCGGGAAACACAGATACGCAGTATTTT.